Following are 17 T cell receptor beta chains from one sample sequenced in a study of response to subunit inactivated influenza vaccine. TCRdb recomputed calls from the RT-PCR reads with MiXCR, one row per CDR3 protein. The sample has about 620,000 distinct CDR3 sequences; about 11% are singletons. These data also formed part of another study, on T cells expressing NK-cell markers. That source reports: Template switching by 5'RACE with UMIs generated the TCR beta cDNA.

The specimen was PBMCs from blood, collected on the day of vaccination. The receptors here all came from a man between 45 and 60 years old who received an inactivated influenza vaccine.

This chain uses TRBV6-5 with TRBJ2-2, with TRBD1 identical over 7 bases. CDR1 and CDR2 (germline): MNHEY, SVGAGI. The CDR3 spans 16 residues. The V and J ends lost 0 bases and 3 bases, in that order; junction bases with no gene match: 4. The CDR3 loop reads CASSYSGTDYTGELFF. As DNA, the CDR3 is TGTGCCAGCAGTTACTCCGGGACAGATTACACCGGGGAGCTGTTTTTT.

The V call is TRBV5-1, the J call TRBJ2-3; possible D gene TRBD2, 6 bases. The CDR3 consists of 14 residues. Trimming left V 4 bases short and J 3 bases short, with 12 bases between. Per germline, CDR1 SGHRS and CDR2 YFSETQ. This chain's CDR3 is CASSPSGVTDTQYF. In DNA, the CDR3 is TGCGCCAGCAGCCCATCGGGAGTAACAGATACGCAGTATTTT.

This chain connects TRBV7-2 to TRBJ2-1; the match to TRBD2 covers 7 bases. The CDR3 covers 13 residues. Germline CDR1 and CDR2: SGHTA and FQGNSA. V lost 5 bases and J lost 10; bases outside the gene matches: 8. This CDR3 reads CASSPLAVSEQFF. DNA of the CDR3: TGTGCCAGCAGCCCTCTAGCGGTTAGCGAGCAGTTCTTC.

The chain is built from TRBV11-2 and TRBJ2-3; 10 bases agree with TRBD2. V dropped 5 bases and J dropped 0; count of bases not matched to a gene: 8. Per the germline V gene, CDR1 is SGHAT and CDR2 is FQNNGV. This CDR3 is 17 amino acids long. In nucleotides, the CDR3 is TGTGCCAGCAGCCTGAGACTAGCGGGCTTTAGCACAGATACGCAGTATTTT. This sequence encodes CASSLRLAGFSTDTQYF.

Written as DNA, the CDR3 is TGTGCCAGCACCCGAAGACAGGGGGCTCTCAATAATTCACCCCTCCACTTT. Translating it yields CASTRRQGALNNSPLHF. The V gene is TRBV11-2, the J gene TRBJ1-6; 10 bases map to TRBD1. The ends lost 7 bases at V and 5 bases at J; junction bases unmatched: 11. Germline V lookup: CDR1 SGHAT, CDR2 FQNNGV. CDR3 length: 17 residues.

The table lists this clonotype with a count of one. A much larger clone lies one base from this, so it may be a read error. The genes are TRBV7-2 and TRBJ2-3; the D is unclear. Trimming removed 5 bases from V and 13 bases from J, with 16 bases in between. The CDR3 is made up of 12 amino acids. Germline V gene data show CDR1 as SGHTA and CDR2 as FQGNSA. CDR3 DNA: TGTGCCAGCAGCACGGATTGGGGTGGGGAGTATTTT. Its protein product is CASSTDWGGEYF. The variable domain in full, completed from reference TRBV7-2 and TRBJ2-3, reads GAGVSQSPSNKVTEKGKDVELRCDPISGHTALYWYRQSLGQGLEFLIYFQGNSAPDKSGLPSDRFSAERTGGSVSTLTIQRTQQEDSAVYLCASSTDWGGEYFGPGTRLTVL.

This chain joins TRBV4-3 and TRBJ2-1, with 15 bases that match TRBD2. The J segment lost 9 bases and the V segment lost 5 bases, leaving 5 bases of the junction unmatched. The germline V gene has CDR1 LGHNA and CDR2 YSLEER. CDR3 length equals 15 residues. CDR3 loop: CASSAGLAGGFEQFF. Written as DNA, the CDR3 is TGCGCCAGCAGCGCGGGACTAGCGGGAGGATTTGAGCAGTTCTTC.

This sequence joins TRBV27 and TRBJ2-7; D tentatively fits TRBD1 or TRBD2 (5 bases each). The CDR3 spans 14 residues. V shed 0 bases and J shed 6 bases, with 12 bases lying between them. Germline assignment: CDR1 MNHEY and CDR2 SMNVEV (reference sequence). DNA of the CDR3: TGTGCCAGCAGTTTATCCGGGACCCTGGGCGAGCAGTACTTC. It is translated as CASSLSGTLGEQYF.

This clonotype showed up many times. The genes are TRBV9 and TRBJ2-3; TRBD2 might be the D (6 bases). Trimming cost V 0 bases and J 2 bases, with 13 bases left between them. Germline values: CDR1 SGDLS, CDR2 YYNGEE. CDR3 length: 16 residues. The CDR3 bases are TGTGCCAGCAGCGTAGATTGGCTAGCGCCCACAGATACGCAGTATTTT. The encoded protein is CASSVDWLAPTDTQYF.

This clonotype was seen only a few times. The chain has TRBV7-9 and TRBJ2-3, with a tentative D call TRBD1 (5 bases). CDR3 length: 14 amino acids. Trimming took 1 base from V and 6 from J, leaving 11 bases between them. Germline lookup yields CDR1 SEHNR and CDR2 FQNEAQ (reference sequence). The CDR3 region is CASSLVGARDTQYF. The CDR3 DNA reads TGTGCCAGCAGCTTAGTAGGGGCCCGCGATACGCAGTATTTT.

CDR3 nucleotide sequence: TGCAGTGCTGGACAGGGGGCGAGGTCCTACGAGCAGTACTTC. Amino acids: CSAGQGARSYEQYF. The genes are TRBV20-1 and TRBJ2-7; 11 bases align to TRBD1. V lost 5 bases to trimming and J lost 1 base; unmatched junction nucleotides: 4. The germline gives CDR1 DFQATT, CDR2 SNEGSKA (reference sequence). CDR3 length equals 14 residues.

Ten or more counts support this clonotype. CDR3: CASSLGAGQETQYF. CDR3 DNA: TGTGCCAGCAGCCTCGGGGCGGGCCAAGAGACCCAGTACTTC. J is TRBJ2-5 and V is TRBV7-2; D is possibly TRBD1 or TRBD2 (5 bases each). The V end lost 5 bases, the J end lost 1 base, and 11 bases lay between the germline ends. The CDR3 has 14 amino acids. Germline CDR1 reads SGHTA; CDR2 reads FQGNSA.

There are a few counts of this clonotype. The chain joins TRBV7-9 to TRBJ1-1; 7 nucleotides align to TRBD1. The CDR3 totals 12 residues. The germline V gene encodes CDR1 SEHNR and CDR2 FQNEAQ (reference sequence). J was trimmed by 4 bases and V by 5 bases; bases with no gene match: 1. The CDR3 loop reads CASSRQGTEAFF. CDR3 coding DNA: TGTGCCAGCAGCAGACAGGGCACTGAAGCTTTCTTT. The full variable domain, with the rest looked up from reference TRBV7-9 and TRBJ1-1, is DTGVSQNPRHKITKRGQNVTFRCDPISEHNRLYWYRQTLGQGPEFLTYFQNEAQLEKSRLLSDRFSAERPKGSFSTLEIQRTEQGDSAMYLCASSRQGTEAFFGQGTRLTVV.

The CDR3 region has the DNA TGTGCCAGCAGCCCCCATGGTCCCGCTACCGGGTCCCATGAGCAGTTCTTC. The encoded protein is CASSPHGPATGSHEQFF. The chain links TRBV28 to TRBJ2-1; D gene uncertain. The V gene lost 6 bases and the J gene lost 8 bases, with 26 bases spanning the gap. The CDR3 loop spans 17 amino acids. Germline V CDR1 and CDR2: MDHEN, SYDVKM.

The chain links TRBV28 to TRBJ2-1; no reliable D call. The V and J ends lost 3 bases and 1 base respectively, with 4 bases between them. The CDR3 spans 13 residues. Germline assignment: CDR1 MDHEN and CDR2 SYDVKM. The CDR3 DNA reads TGTGCCAGCAGTTTGAAGTCCTACAATGAGCAGTTCTTC. This gives the protein CASSLKSYNEQFF.

This clonotype came up a few times. The V gene is TRBV7-2, the J gene TRBJ1-5; maybe TRBD1 (5 bases). The V and J ends lost 1 base and 3 bases respectively, with 10 bases between them. Germline V gene lookup returns CDR1 SGHTA and CDR2 FQGNSA. This CDR3 is built from 15 residues. CDR3 nucleotides: TGTGCCAGCAGCTTAGTGTGGGGGAACAATCAGCCCCAGCATTTT. Protein product: CASSLVWGNNQPQHF. Full variable domain (missing parts from reference TRBV7-2 and TRBJ1-5): GAGVSQSPSNKVTEKGKDVELRCDPISGHTALYWYRQSLGQGLEFLIYFQGNSAPDKSGLPSDRFSAERTGGSVSTLTIQRTQQEDSAVYLCASSLVWGNNQPQHFGDGTRLSIL.

The chain is built from TRBV29-1 and TRBJ2-1; 8 bases match TRBD1. Germline V CDR1 and CDR2: SQVTM, ANQGSEA. The CDR3 is 13 amino acids. The V segment lost 5 bases and the J segment 7 bases; nucleotides outside the gene matches: 7. CDR3 nucleotide sequence: TGCAGCGTTTATCCGGGACAGGTTAATGAGCAGTTCTTC. As protein: CSVYPGQVNEQFF.